This TCR beta chain is from a study of T cell responses to AZD1222 COVID-19 vaccine. Method: immunoSEQ multiplex PCR; TCRdb's copy keeps in-frame clones and lacks some. The sample contains about 130,000 clones, about 91% of which appear only once. V lost 4 bases to trimming and J lost 6 bases; unmatched junction nucleotides: 5. Germline-derived CDR1 and CDR2 are SQVTM and ANQGSEA. The CDR3 is 12 residues long. Study-wide results and caveats: Reportedly, nearly half of unique spike TCRs recognized epitopes outside B.1.351/B.1.1.7 mutations. Possibly, clonal diversity was underestimated; donors were largely white British and included more females. Repertoire samples came only from after the peak T cell response.

As for this clone: Its antigen remains unidentified.

This TCR was recovered from an adult in good health. Sequences were derived from peripheral blood, sampled on day 0 of AZD1222 vaccination. V usage is TRBV29-1 and J usage is TRBJ1-2; 7 positions match TRBD1. The CDR3 sequence is CSVGDRDDGYTF. CDR3 bases: TGCAGCGTTGGAGACAGGGACGATGGCTACACCTTC.